This T cell receptor beta chain was documented in a study of blood T cells in healthy people across ages. Germline V gene sequence: CDR1 SGHAT, CDR2 FQNNGV. The CDR3 runs 15 residues. V lost 5 bases and J 5 bases, leaving 18 bases between the germline ends. A sample-barcoded 5' primer and a J-beta primer mix were used in a second PCR of about 7 to 11 cycles. One entry per CDR3 protein results from TCRdb running MiXCR on the 5' RACE reads. This sample has hundreds of thousands of distinct CDR3 sequences, with about 32% found just once. Sequencing input: blood. The TCR was taken from a woman of 80 years or more in good health. The chain carries TRBV11-2 and TRBJ1-1; D remains ambiguous. The CDR3 sequence is CASSLMRRRLTEAFF. In DNA form, the CDR3 reads TGTGCCAGCAGCCTTATGCGACGTAGGTTAACTGAAGCTTTCTTT.